Listed below are T cell receptor beta chains from one sample, sequenced in a study of vaccination effects on CD4 cells after COVID-19. Libraries were prepared by immunoSEQ multiplex PCR; TCRdb keeps only in-frame clonotypes and omits some of them. Of approximately 40,000 clones listed, around 68% are singletons. Their recognized antigens are unknown. The source was CD4+ T cells from PBMCs cultured with SARS-CoV-2 spike peptides, collected before COVID-19 vaccination. The receptors were sampled from a human donor who received a COVID-19 vaccine. Each CDR3 is given with its conserved first and last residue. The D gene is left open where the match is weak. Clone size appears in some rows only: once, few, many, or a class for an expanded clone.

v_call	j_call	clone_size	d_call	cdr3_aa	cdr3_nt
TRBV6-1	TRBJ2-2	NA	TRBD1	CASRRDRVGGELFF	TGTGCCAGCCGGAGGGACAGGGTCGGAGGGGAGCTGTTTTTT
TRBV5-1	TRBJ1-1	NA	NA	CASSLGDNTEAFF	TGCGCCAGCAGCTTGGGGGACAACACTGAAGCTTTCTTT
TRBV6-1	TRBJ1-2	NA	NA	CASSEGRVGGYTF	TGTGCCAGCAGTGAAGGCAGGGTGGGTGGCTACACCTTC
TRBV13	TRBJ1-2	NA	TRBD1	CASSYYGTGGGYTF	TGTGCCAGCAGCTACTACGGGACAGGGGGCGGCTACACCTTC
TRBV6-4	TRBJ2-1	NA	TRBD2	CASSEGLAGIYEQFF	TGTGCCAGCAGTGAAGGACTAGCGGGAATCTATGAGCAGTTCTTC
TRBV28	TRBJ1-5	few	TRBD1	CASRGTVGGNQPQHF	TGTGCCAGCAGGGGGACAGTGGGGGGCAATCAGCCCCAGCATTTT
TRBV5-1	TRBJ2-1	NA	TRBD2	CASSLAVGGGANEQFF	TGCGCCAGCAGCTTGGCCGTGGGCGGGGGGGCGAATGAGCAGTTCTTC
TRBV5-6	TRBJ1-5	NA	NA	CASSGGGPNSNQPQHF	TGTGCCAGCAGCGGGGGGGGTCCCAATAGCAATCAGCCCCAGCATTTT
TRBV5-5	TRBJ1-3	NA	NA	CASSRGRGTGNTIYF	TGTGCCAGCAGTCGTGGCCGGGGGACTGGAAACACCATATATTTT
TRBV7-8	TRBJ2-6	NA	TRBD1	CASRGQGALQLPLTF	TGTGCCAGCCGGGGACAGGGGGCCCTCCAACTCCCCCTGACTTTC
TRBV19	TRBJ1-1	NA	NA	CASSRKGEEAFF	TGTGCCAGTAGTAGAAAGGGGGAAGAAGCTTTCTTT
TRBV3-1/TRBV3-2	TRBJ1-1	few	TRBD1	CASSLSGTGEAFF	TGTGCCAGCAGCCTATCCGGGACAGGTGAAGCTTTCTTT
TRBV7-2	TRBJ1-1	NA	NA	CASSLASGKGNTEAFF	TGTGCCAGCAGCTTAGCGAGTGGAAAGGGGAACACTGAAGCTTTCTTT
TRBV7-2	TRBJ2-3	NA	TRBD2	CASSLSGGRGDTQYF	TGTGCCAGCAGCCTTAGCGGGGGCCGAGGAGATACGCAGTATTTT
TRBV9	TRBJ2-3	NA	NA	CASSVDRGSTDTQYF	TGTGCCAGCAGCGTAGATAGAGGGAGCACAGATACGCAGTATTTT
TRBV2	TRBJ1-5	few	NA	CASSRATSNQPQHF	TGTGCCAGCAGCAGGGCTACGAGCAATCAGCCCCAGCATTTT
TRBV9	TRBJ1-6	NA	TRBD1	CATGTGNSPLHF	TGTGCCACCGGGACAGGGAATTCACCCCTCCACTTT
TRBV27	TRBJ2-7	NA	NA	CASRKTREHSYEQYF	TGTGCCAGCAGGAAAACTCGGGAGCACTCCTACGAGCAGTACTTC
TRBV11-2	TRBJ2-3	NA	NA	CASSMGQLRWTDTQYF	TGTGCCAGCAGCATGGGGCAGCTGAGGTGGACAGATACGCAGTATTTT
TRBV28	TRBJ2-7	NA	TRBD2	CASSPTRLAGGNEQYF	TGTGCCAGCAGCCCGACAAGACTAGCGGGAGGCAACGAGCAGTACTTC